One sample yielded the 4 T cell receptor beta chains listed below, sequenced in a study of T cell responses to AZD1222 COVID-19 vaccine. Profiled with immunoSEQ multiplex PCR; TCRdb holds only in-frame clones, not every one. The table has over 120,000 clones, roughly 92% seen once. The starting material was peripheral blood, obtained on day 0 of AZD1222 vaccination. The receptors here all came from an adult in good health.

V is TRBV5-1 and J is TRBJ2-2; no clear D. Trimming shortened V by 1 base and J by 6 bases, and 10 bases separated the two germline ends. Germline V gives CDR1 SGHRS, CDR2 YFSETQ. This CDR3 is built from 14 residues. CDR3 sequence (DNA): TGCGCCAGCAGCTTGCAGGTCGGCCCCGGGGAGCTGTTTTTT. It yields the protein CASSLQVGPGELFF.

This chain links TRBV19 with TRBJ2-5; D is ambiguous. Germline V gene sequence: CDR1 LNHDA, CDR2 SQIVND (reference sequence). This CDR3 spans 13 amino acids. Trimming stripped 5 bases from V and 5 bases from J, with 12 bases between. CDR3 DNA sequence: TGTGCCAGTAGTTCCAGTGGCCGGGAGACCCAGTACTTC. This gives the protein CASSSSGRETQYF.

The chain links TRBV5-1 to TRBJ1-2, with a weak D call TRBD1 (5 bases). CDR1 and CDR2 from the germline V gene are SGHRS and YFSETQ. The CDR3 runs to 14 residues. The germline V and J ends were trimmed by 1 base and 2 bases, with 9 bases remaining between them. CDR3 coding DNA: TGCGCCAGCAGCTTGTACCGGGGGAACTATGGCTACACCTTC. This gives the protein CASSLYRGNYGYTF.

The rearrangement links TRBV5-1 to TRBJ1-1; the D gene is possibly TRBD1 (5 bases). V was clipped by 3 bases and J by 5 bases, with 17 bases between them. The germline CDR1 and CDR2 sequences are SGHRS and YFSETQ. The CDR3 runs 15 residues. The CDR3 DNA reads TGCGCCAGCAGCTCGGTCGGGACCCAGGGAACTGAAGCTTTCTTT. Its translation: CASSSVGTQGTEAFF.